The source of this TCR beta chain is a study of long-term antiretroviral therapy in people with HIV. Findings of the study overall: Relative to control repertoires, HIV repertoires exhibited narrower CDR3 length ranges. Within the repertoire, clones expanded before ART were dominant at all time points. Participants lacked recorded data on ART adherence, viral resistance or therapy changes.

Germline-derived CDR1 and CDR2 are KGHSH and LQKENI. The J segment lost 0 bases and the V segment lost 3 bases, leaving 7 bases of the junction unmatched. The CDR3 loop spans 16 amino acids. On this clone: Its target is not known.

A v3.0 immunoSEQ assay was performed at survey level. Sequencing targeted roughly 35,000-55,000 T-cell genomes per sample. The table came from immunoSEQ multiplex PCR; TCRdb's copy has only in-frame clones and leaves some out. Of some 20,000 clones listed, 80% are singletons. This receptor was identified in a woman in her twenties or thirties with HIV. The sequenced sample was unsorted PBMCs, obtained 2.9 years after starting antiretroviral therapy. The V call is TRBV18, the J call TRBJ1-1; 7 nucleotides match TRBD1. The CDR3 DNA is TGTGCCAGCTCACCCCGGACAGGCAAATTGAACACTGAAGCTTTCTTT. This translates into CASSPRTGKLNTEAFF.